A single sample gave rise to the 26 T cell receptor beta chains below, sequenced in a study of Ad26.COV2.S vaccination and SARS-CoV-2 variants. The treatment here: 15 to 20 received Ad26.COV2.S at low or high dose, single or two shots; roughly five received placebo; per-sample allocation not given. It was on day 63 after the first vaccine or placebo injection that samples were taken. Clones were read by immunoSEQ multiplex PCR, and TCRdb kept only the in-frame ones, dropping some. Of 380,000 or so clones listed, about 83% are singletons. Sample: peripheral blood, taken in a trial of Ad26.COV2.S vaccine versus placebo. The receptors stem from a person between 18 and 65 years old who received the Ad26.COV2.S COVID-19 vaccine or a placebo.

The J gene is TRBJ1-2, the V gene TRBV5-6, with a weak D call TRBD1 (5 bases). The CDR3 length is 15 residues. V shed 5 bases and J shed 4 bases, with 18 bases lying between them. The germline V gene has CDR1 SGHDT and CDR2 YYEEEE. This CDR3 is CASSLFRDSFYGYTF. The CDR3 region has the DNA TGTGCCAGCAGTTTATTCCGGGACTCCTTCTATGGCTACACCTTC.

The chain is built from TRBV4-1 and TRBJ1-1; TRBD1 is a possible D gene (5 bases). The germline V gene has CDR1 MGHRA and CDR2 YSYEKL. The CDR3 length is 14 residues. The V end was cut by 4 bases, the J end by 4 bases, with 13 bases between. CDR3 amino acids: CASSLREGSTEAFF. CDR3 bases: TGCGCCAGCAGCCTCAGGGAAGGGAGCACTGAAGCTTTCTTT.

This clone appeared a few times. The CDR3 loop reads CASSQDPRFTGELFF. The CDR3 DNA is TGCGCCAGCAGCCAAGATCCCCGGTTTACCGGGGAGCTGTTTTTT. This chain joins TRBV4-3 and TRBJ2-2, with D unresolved. Germline V gene sequence: CDR1 LGHNA, CDR2 YSLEER. The length of the CDR3 is 15 residues. Trimming pared 0 bases from V and 5 bases from J, leaving 10 bases between.

This chain links TRBV11-1 with TRBJ2-2; 7 nucleotides line up with TRBD1. This CDR3 has 16 amino acids. Per the germline V gene, CDR1 is SGHAT and CDR2 is FQDESV (reference sequence). The V and J ends lost 0 bases and 4 bases, in that order; junction bases with no gene match: 5. CDR3: CASSLAEDRFTGELFF. The CDR3 DNA reads as TGTGCCAGCAGCTTAGCCGAGGACAGGTTCACCGGGGAGCTGTTTTTT.

The chain combines TRBV14 with TRBJ2-7; the match to TRBD2 covers 11 bases. V shed 4 bases, J shed 2 bases, and the junction held 4 bases outside the gene matches. This CDR3 is 15 amino acids long. The germline gives CDR1 SGHDN, CDR2 FVKESK. In nucleotides, the CDR3 is TGTGCCAGCAGCCTCCGACTAGCGGGGACCTACGAGCAGTACTTC. Translating gives CASSLRLAGTYEQYF. The entire variable domain, with the rest obtained from reference TRBV14 and TRBJ2-7, is as follows: EAGVTQFPSHSVIEKGQTVTLRCDPISGHDNLYWYRRVMGKEIKFLLHFVKESKQDESGMPNNRFLAERTGGTYSTLKVQPAELEDSGVYFCASSLRLAGTYEQYFGPGTRLTVT.

The rearrangement joins TRBV28 to TRBJ1-1; D unclear. Trimming took 7 bases from V and 3 from J, leaving 15 bases between them. CDR3 size: 14 residues. Looked up from germline, CDR1 is MDHEN and CDR2 is SYDVKM. CDR3 amino acids: CASTLSEDYTEAFF. Written as DNA, the CDR3 is TGTGCCAGCACCCTGTCTGAAGATTACACTGAAGCTTTCTTT. Based on the CDR3 plus reference TRBV28 and TRBJ1-1, the full variable domain is DVKVTQSSRYLVKRTGEKVFLECVQDMDHENMFWYRQDPGLGLRLIYFSYDVKMKEKGDIPEGYSVSREKKERFSLILESASTNQTSMYLCASTLSEDYTEAFFGQGTRLTVV.

This chain joins TRBV19 and TRBJ1-1, with 9 bases lining up with TRBD1. The V segment lost 6 bases and the J segment 5 bases; nucleotides outside the gene matches: 4. Germline lookup yields CDR1 LNHDA and CDR2 SQIVND (reference sequence). The CDR3 spans 13 residues. The CDR3 reads CASSHRGRTEAFF. For the CDR3, the DNA is TGTGCCAGTAGCCACAGGGGGCGGACTGAAGCTTTCTTT.

The chain uses TRBV18 and TRBJ1-3; 8 bases agree with TRBD1. This CDR3 has 16 amino acids. Germline CDR1 KGHSH, CDR2 LQKENI. The J segment lost 4 bases and the V segment lost 0 bases, leaving 5 bases of the junction unmatched. The CDR3 protein is CASSPPYQGAGNTIYF. For the CDR3, the DNA is TGTGCCAGCTCACCACCGTATCAGGGGGCAGGAAACACCATATATTTT.

The chain carries TRBV11-2 and TRBJ2-3, with 9 bases aligning to TRBD2. With V trimmed by 5 bases and J by 4 bases, 10 bases remained unmatched. The germline V gene has CDR1 SGHAT and CDR2 FQNNGV. The CDR3 extends over 16 amino acids. CDR3 in amino acids: CASSPGRVAGADTQYF. The CDR3 nucleotides read TGTGCCAGCAGCCCAGGGAGGGTAGCGGGGGCAGATACGCAGTATTTT.

The V gene is TRBV7-2, the J gene TRBJ1-2; maybe TRBD1 (6 bases). Germline CDR1 and CDR2: SGHTA and FQGNSA. This CDR3 region has 13 residues. The ends were cut back, 1 base at V and 4 bases at J, with 7 bases in the middle. CDR3 sequence reads: CASSLGTAYGYTF. CDR3 nucleotides: TGTGCCAGCAGCTTAGGGACAGCCTATGGCTACACCTTC.

The V and J genes are TRBV12-3 or TRBV12-4 and TRBJ1-2, with no clear D. With 3 bases removed from V and 1 base from J, the gap between germline ends came to 0 bases. The CDR3 is made up of 11 amino acids. The CDR3 is CASSFNYGYTF. CDR3 bases: TGTGCCAGCAGTTTTAACTATGGCTACACCTTC.

The chain has TRBV6-6 and TRBJ2-7; TRBD2 matches 7 bases. In germline, CDR1 is MNHNY, CDR2 SVGAGI (reference sequence). Trimming took 6 bases from V and 6 from J; bases not matched to a gene: 8. This CDR3 has 13 residues. The CDR3 loop is CASRDAGVTEQYF. The CDR3 DNA sequence: TGTGCCAGCAGGGACGCGGGAGTTACCGAGCAGTACTTC.

The chain is built from TRBV4-1 and TRBJ1-6; D not certain. Looked up from germline, CDR1 is MGHRA and CDR2 is YSYEKL. The V gene lost 0 bases and the J gene lost 4 bases, with 7 bases spanning the gap. This CDR3 has 15 residues. Here the CDR3 reads CASSQEEFYNSPLHF. Written as DNA, the CDR3 is TGCGCCAGCAGCCAAGAAGAGTTTTATAATTCACCCCTCCACTTT.

The chain uses TRBV7-9 and TRBJ1-6; maybe TRBD1 (6 bases). Germline V gives CDR1 SEHNR, CDR2 FQNEAQ (reference sequence). V shed 1 base and J shed 8 bases, with 9 bases lying between them. The CDR3 is made up of 14 amino acids. This CDR3 reads CASSLVSGDSPLHF. Written as DNA, the CDR3 is TGTGCCAGCAGCTTAGTTTCAGGGGATTCACCCCTCCACTTT.

The rearrangement links TRBV19 to TRBJ2-1; unclear D gene. Germline assignment: CDR1 LNHDA and CDR2 SQIVND (reference sequence). Trimming shortened V by 3 bases and J by 6 bases, and 12 bases separated the two germline ends. This CDR3 comprises 14 residues. The CDR3 coding sequence is TGTGCCAGTAGTATCGCAGGACCCTTCAATGAGCAGTTCTTC. Encoded protein: CASSIAGPFNEQFF.

Here the CDR3 DNA reads TGCGCCAGCAGCTCTCCGGGACAGGCCCCCCAGCCAGCTTTCTTT. This sequence encodes CASSSPGQAPQPAFF. V and J are TRBV5-1 and TRBJ1-1, with 8 bases matching TRBD1. Germline V gives CDR1 SGHRS, CDR2 YFSETQ. The CDR3 is 15 residues long. V was clipped by 3 bases and J by 10 bases; unmatched bases: 14.

This clone showed up just a few times. V is TRBV7-9 and J is TRBJ1-1; 7 positions match TRBD1. V trimming: 4 bases; J trimming: 5 bases; junction bases outside the gene matches: 4. The germline V gene encodes CDR1 SEHNR and CDR2 FQNEAQ (reference sequence). The CDR3 contains 13 residues. CDR3 protein: CASSSTQGTEAFF. CDR3 DNA: TGTGCCAGCAGCTCGACACAGGGGACTGAAGCTTTCTTT. Filled out from reference TRBV7-9 and TRBJ1-1, the complete variable domain reads DTGVSQNPRHKITKRGQNVTFRCDPISEHNRLYWYRQTLGQGPEFLTYFQNEAQLEKSRLLSDRFSAERPKGSFSTLEIQRTEQGDSAMYLCASSSTQGTEAFFGQGTRLTVV.

V and J are TRBV18 and TRBJ1-5, with 7 bases identical to TRBD1. The CDR3 is made up of 15 amino acids. From germline, CDR1 is KGHSH and CDR2 LQKENI. J lost 5 bases, V lost 3 bases, and 7 bases had no gene match. The CDR3 reads CASSPRGQDYQPQHF. CDR3 nucleotide sequence: TGTGCCAGCTCACCCCGCGGACAGGATTATCAGCCCCAGCATTTT.

V usage is TRBV6-5 and J usage is TRBJ1-1; D ambiguous. This CDR3 is 14 amino acids long. Germline CDR1 and CDR2: MNHEY and SVGAGI. The ends were cut back, 0 bases at V and 7 bases at J, with 12 bases in the middle. The CDR3 sequence is CASSYSALLSEAFF. The CDR3 bases are TGTGCCAGCAGTTACTCGGCTTTGTTGAGTGAAGCTTTCTTT.

The J gene is TRBJ1-6, the V gene TRBV7-9; D gene ambiguous. Trimming removed 2 bases from V and 8 bases from J, with 13 bases in between. This CDR3 has 15 residues. Germline values: CDR1 SEHNR, CDR2 FQNEAQ (reference sequence). CDR3 in amino acids: CASSLYAQSDSPLHF. The CDR3 DNA follows: TGTGCCAGCAGCTTATATGCGCAGAGTGATTCACCCCTCCACTTT. The full variable domain, with the rest looked up from reference TRBV7-9 and TRBJ1-6, is DTGVSQNPRHKITKRGQNVTFRCDPISEHNRLYWYRQTLGQGPEFLTYFQNEAQLEKSRLLSDRFSAERPKGSFSTLEIQRTEQGDSAMYLCASSLYAQSDSPLHFGNGTRLTVT.

V usage is TRBV7-9 and J usage is TRBJ2-3, with TRBD2 identical over 13 bases. Per germline, CDR1 SEHNR and CDR2 FQNEAQ (reference sequence). The CDR3 consists of 15 residues. V was pared by 5 bases and J by 8 bases, with 7 bases of the junction left unmatched. The CDR3 DNA follows: TGTGCCAGCAGCGGGACTAGCGGGGCTCGAGCTACGCAGTATTTT. It specifies CASSGTSGARATQYF.

The chain has TRBV4-1 and TRBJ2-7; 10 bases match TRBD2. The CDR3 length is 16 residues. CDR1 and CDR2 (germline): MGHRA, YSYEKL. The V gene end was trimmed by 0 bases and the J gene end by 4 bases; junction bases not matched to a gene: 6. The CDR3: CASSQDLSSGGYEQYF. For the CDR3, the DNA is TGCGCCAGCAGCCAAGATCTATCTAGCGGGGGTTACGAGCAGTACTTC.

The rearrangement uses TRBV14 and TRBJ2-3; a possible D gene is TRBD1 (5 bases). The V gene's germline CDR1 is SGHDN and CDR2 FVKESK. The V end lost 3 bases, the J end lost 6 bases, and 13 bases lay between the germline ends. This CDR3 region has 14 residues. The CDR3 DNA is TGTGCCAGCAGCCAGCTAAGGACACGCGATACGCAGTATTTT. Translated: CASSQLRTRDTQYF.

The chain recombines TRBV6-5 with TRBJ1-4; unclear D gene. V was clipped by 0 bases and J by 6 bases, with 8 bases between them. This CDR3 region has 14 residues. From germline, CDR1 is MNHEY and CDR2 SVGAGI. The chain's CDR3 is CASSYSGRDEKLFF. The CDR3, as DNA: TGTGCCAGCAGTTACTCGGGAAGAGATGAAAAACTGTTTTTT.

This sequence joins TRBV19 and TRBJ2-1; TRBD1 is a possible D gene (6 bases). The V and J ends lost 10 bases and 9 bases respectively, with 19 bases between them. Germline lookup yields CDR1 LNHDA and CDR2 SQIVND (reference sequence). This CDR3 has 13 residues. CDR3: CATLGRGWGEQFF. The CDR3 nucleotides are TGTGCCACCCTCGGCAGGGGCTGGGGTGAGCAGTTCTTC. Full variable domain (remainder filled in from reference TRBV19 and TRBJ2-1): DGGITQSPKYLFRKEGQNVTLSCEQNLNHDAMYWYRQDPGQGLRLIYYSQIVNDFQKGDIAEGYSVSREKKESFPLTVTSAQKNPTAFYLCATLGRGWGEQFFGPGTRLTVL.

The chain uses TRBV4-1 and TRBJ1-3; D gene uncertain. The ends were cut back, 3 bases at V and 4 bases at J, with 4 bases in the middle. The CDR3 consists of 12 residues. Looked up from germline, CDR1 is MGHRA and CDR2 is YSYEKL. CDR3 coding DNA: TGCGCCAGCAGCCAGGGGGGAAACACCATATATTTT. This gives the protein CASSQGGNTIYF.